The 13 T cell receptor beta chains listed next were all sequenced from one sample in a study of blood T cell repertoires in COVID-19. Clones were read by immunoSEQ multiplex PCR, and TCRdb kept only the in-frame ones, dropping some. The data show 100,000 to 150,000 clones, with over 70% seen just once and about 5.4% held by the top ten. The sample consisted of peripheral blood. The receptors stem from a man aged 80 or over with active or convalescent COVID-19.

The CDR3, as DNA: TGTGCCAGCAGTTACGGGCTAGGCAGGGGTCAGACAGATACGCAGTATTTT. As protein: CASSYGLGRGQTDTQYF. This rearrangement joins TRBV6-2 or TRBV6-3 to TRBJ2-3, with a possible D match to TRBD1 (6 bases). In germline, CDR1 is MNHEY, CDR2 SVGEGT. V was clipped by 2 bases and J by 3 bases, with 18 bases between them. This CDR3 contains 17 residues.

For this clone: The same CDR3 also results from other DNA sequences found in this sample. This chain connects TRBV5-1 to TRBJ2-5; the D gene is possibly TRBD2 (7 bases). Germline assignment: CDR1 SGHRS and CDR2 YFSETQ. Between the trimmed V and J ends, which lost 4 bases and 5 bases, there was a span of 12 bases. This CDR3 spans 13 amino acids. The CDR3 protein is CASSPGGGETQYF. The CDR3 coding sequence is TGCGCCAGCAGCCCGGGGGGCGGTGAGACCCAGTACTTC.

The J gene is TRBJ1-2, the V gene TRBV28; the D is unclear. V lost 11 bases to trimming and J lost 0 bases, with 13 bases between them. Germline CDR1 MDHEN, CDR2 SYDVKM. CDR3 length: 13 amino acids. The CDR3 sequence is CAGGSTTNYGYTF. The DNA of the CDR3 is TGTGCCGGAGGATCCACCACTAACTATGGCTACACCTTC.

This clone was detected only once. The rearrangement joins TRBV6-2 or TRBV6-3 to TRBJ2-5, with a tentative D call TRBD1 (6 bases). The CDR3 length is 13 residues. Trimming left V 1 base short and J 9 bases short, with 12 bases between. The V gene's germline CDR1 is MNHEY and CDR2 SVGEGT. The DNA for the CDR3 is TGTGCCAGCAGTTACTGGGGGCCGGAGGCCCAGTACTTC. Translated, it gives CASSYWGPEAQYF.

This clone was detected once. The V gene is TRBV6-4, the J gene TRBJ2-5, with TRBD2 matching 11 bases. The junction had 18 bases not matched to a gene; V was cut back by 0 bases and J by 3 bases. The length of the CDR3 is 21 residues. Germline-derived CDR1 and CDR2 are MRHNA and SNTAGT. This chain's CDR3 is CASSDSISGLAGRVREETQYF. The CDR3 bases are TGTGCCAGCAGTGACTCGATATCCGGACTAGCGGGCAGGGTTAGAGAAGAGACCCAGTACTTC.

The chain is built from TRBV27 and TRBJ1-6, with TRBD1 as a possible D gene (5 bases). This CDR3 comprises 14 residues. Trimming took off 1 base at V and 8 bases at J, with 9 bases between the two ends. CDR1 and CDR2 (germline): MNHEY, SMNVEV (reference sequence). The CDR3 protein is CASSLWGGDSPLHF. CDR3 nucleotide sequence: TGTGCCAGCAGTTTATGGGGGGGGGATTCACCCCTCCACTTT.

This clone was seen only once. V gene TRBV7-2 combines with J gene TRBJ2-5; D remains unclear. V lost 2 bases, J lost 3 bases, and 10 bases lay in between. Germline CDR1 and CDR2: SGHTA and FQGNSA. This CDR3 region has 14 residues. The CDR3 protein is CASSLMRSEETQYF. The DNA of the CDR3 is TGTGCCAGCAGCTTAATGAGGTCAGAAGAGACCCAGTACTTC.

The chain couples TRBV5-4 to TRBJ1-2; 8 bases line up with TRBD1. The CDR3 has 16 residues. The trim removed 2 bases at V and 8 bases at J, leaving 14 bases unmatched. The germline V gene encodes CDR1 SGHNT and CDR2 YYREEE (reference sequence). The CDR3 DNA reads TGTGCCAGCAGCTTCAAAGGACAGGGTACTATGGGCGGCTACACCTTC. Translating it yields CASSFKGQGTMGGYTF.

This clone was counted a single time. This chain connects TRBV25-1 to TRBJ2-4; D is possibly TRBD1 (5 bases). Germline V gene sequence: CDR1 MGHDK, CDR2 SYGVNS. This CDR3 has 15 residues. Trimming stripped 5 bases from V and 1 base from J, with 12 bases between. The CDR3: CASSPLGVAKNIQYF. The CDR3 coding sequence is TGTGCCAGCAGTCCTCTAGGGGTGGCCAAAAACATTCAGTACTTC. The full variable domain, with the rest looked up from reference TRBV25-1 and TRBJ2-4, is EADIYQTPRYLVIGTGKKITLECSQTMGHDKMYWYQQDPGMELHLIHYSYGVNSTEKGDLSSESTVSRIRTEHFPLTLESARPSHTSQYLCASSPLGVAKNIQYFGAGTRLSVL.

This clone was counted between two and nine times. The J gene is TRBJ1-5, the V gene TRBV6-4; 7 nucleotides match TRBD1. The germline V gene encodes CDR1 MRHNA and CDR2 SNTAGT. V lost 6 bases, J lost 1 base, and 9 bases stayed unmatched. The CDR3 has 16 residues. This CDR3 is CASRVIRGRSNQPQHF. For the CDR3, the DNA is TGTGCCAGCAGAGTGATTAGGGGGCGCAGCAATCAGCCCCAGCATTTT.

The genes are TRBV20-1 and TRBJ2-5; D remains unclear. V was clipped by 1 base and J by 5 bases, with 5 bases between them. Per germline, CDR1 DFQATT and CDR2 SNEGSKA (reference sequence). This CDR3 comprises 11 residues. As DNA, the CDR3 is TGCAGTGCTAGAGGTGGCGAGACCCAGTACTTC. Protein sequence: CSARGGETQYF.

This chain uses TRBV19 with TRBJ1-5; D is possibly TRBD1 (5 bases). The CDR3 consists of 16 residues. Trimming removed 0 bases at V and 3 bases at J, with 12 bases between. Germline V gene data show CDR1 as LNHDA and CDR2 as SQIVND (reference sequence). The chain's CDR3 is CASSIDPVGANQPQHF. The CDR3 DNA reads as TGTGCCAGTAGTATAGATCCCGTTGGGGCCAATCAGCCCCAGCATTTT.

The CDR3 sequence: CASRRQGGTDTQYF. The CDR3 DNA follows: TGTGCCAGCAGAAGGCAGGGCGGCACAGATACGCAGTATTTT. The chain links TRBV14 to TRBJ2-3; D may be TRBD1 (5 bases). Germline V gives CDR1 SGHDN, CDR2 FVKESK. The V gene lost 6 bases and the J gene lost 1 base, with 11 bases spanning the gap. The CDR3 totals 14 residues.